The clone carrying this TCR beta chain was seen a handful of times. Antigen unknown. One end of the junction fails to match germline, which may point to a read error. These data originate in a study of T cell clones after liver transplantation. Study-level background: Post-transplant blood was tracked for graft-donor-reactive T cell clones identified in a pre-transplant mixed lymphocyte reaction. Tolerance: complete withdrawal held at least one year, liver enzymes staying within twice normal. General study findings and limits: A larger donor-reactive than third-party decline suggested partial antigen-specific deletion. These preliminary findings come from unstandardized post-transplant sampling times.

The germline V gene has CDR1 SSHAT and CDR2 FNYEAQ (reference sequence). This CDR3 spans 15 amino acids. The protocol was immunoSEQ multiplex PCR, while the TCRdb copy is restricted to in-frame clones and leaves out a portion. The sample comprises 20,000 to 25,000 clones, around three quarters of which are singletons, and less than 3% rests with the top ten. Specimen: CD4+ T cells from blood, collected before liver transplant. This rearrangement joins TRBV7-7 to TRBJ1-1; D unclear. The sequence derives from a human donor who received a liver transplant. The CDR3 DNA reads TGTGCTAGCAGCTCTCGGAACAGAATGAACACTGAAGCTTTCTTT. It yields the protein CASSSRNRMNTEAFF.